Listed below are T cell receptor beta chains from one sample, sequenced in a study of persistence of HIV-infected CD4 T cells. Which antigens these TCRs recognize remains unknown. The table came from immunoSEQ multiplex PCR; TCRdb's copy has only in-frame clones and leaves some out. The sample carries roughly 7,500 clones, about 56% recorded once. Here the sequenced sample was CD4+ T cells sorted from PBMCs after approximately 18-hour stimulation, taken from a patient who received antiretroviral therapy. These receptor sequences come from an adult man with HIV who was CMV-seropositive. CDR3s include the opening cysteine and the closing phenylalanine or tryptophan. Each record gives: V gene, clone size, J gene, D gene, CDR3 DNA, CDR3 protein. A D gene is named only where the DNA matches it firmly. For some rows the clone size is stated as once, few or many, or as a class when expanded; others skip it.

TRBV6-1,NA,TRBJ1-5,NA,TGTGCCAGCAGTGAAGCGGCAGGGACTCAGCCCCAGCATTTT,CASSEAAGTQPQHF
TRBV10-3,once,TRBJ2-6,NA,TGTGCCATCAGTGAGAACAGGGTGAATTCGGCTGGGGCCAACGTCCTGACTTTC,CAISENRVNSAGANVLTF
TRBV7-9,few,TRBJ1-1,TRBD1,TGTGCCAGCAGCGCTGGCGAGGGGGCTTTCACTGAAGCTTTCTTT,CASSAGEGAFTEAFF
TRBV3-1/TRBV3-2,NA,TRBJ2-1,TRBD2,TGTGCCAGCAGCCAGGAACTAGCGGGTTACAATGAGCAGTTCTTC,CASSQELAGYNEQFF
TRBV10-3,NA,TRBJ1-2,NA,TGTGCCATCAATACAGGGTTTGATGGCTACACCTTC,CAINTGFDGYTF
TRBV10-3,NA,TRBJ1-1,NA,TGTGCCATCAGTTTCAGGGTAGACACTGAAGCTTTCTTT,CAISFRVDTEAFF
TRBV10-3,once,TRBJ2-6,NA,TGTGCCATCAGTGAGTCAAACCCCCCCGGGGCCAACGTCCTGACTTTC,CAISESNPPGANVLTF
TRBV30,NA,TRBJ1-2,NA,TGTGCCTGGAAGGGAGGTGGAGGGGGGGGCTACACCTTC,CAWKGGGGGGYTF
TRBV30,NA,TRBJ1-1,NA,TGTGCCTGGAAGGGTAAGGGGGTGAACACTGAAGCTTTCTTT,CAWKGKGVNTEAFF
TRBV30,NA,TRBJ1-1,NA,TGTGCCTGGAGTGACTGGGGGGAAGCTTTCTTT,CAWSDWGEAFF
TRBV10-3,NA,TRBJ1-2,TRBD1,TGTGCCATCAGCGGGGCCCGGACAGGGTTTGGCTACACCTTC,CAISGARTGFGYTF
TRBV30,NA,TRBJ1-1,NA,TGTGCCTGGAGTGTGATGGGGACAAAGTGGGCTGAAGCTTTCTTT,CAWSVMGTKWAEAFF
TRBV6-6,NA,TRBJ1-5,TRBD1,TGTGCCAGCAGTTGGTCGACAGGGACACAGCCCCAGCATTTT,CASSWSTGTQPQHF
TRBV11-1,NA,TRBJ2-3,NA,TGTGCCAGCAGCCGCTCAGGGGCGCGGTCCACAGATACGCAGTATTTT,CASSRSGARSTDTQYF
TRBV5-1,NA,TRBJ2-3,TRBD2,TGCGCCAGCAGTCCACTTCGGGGGGTCCTCACAGATACGCAGTATTTT,CASSPLRGVLTDTQYF
TRBV6-6,large,TRBJ1-1,TRBD1,TGTGCCAGCAGTTGGGGGGGACAGGGAAAGACTGAAGCTTTCTTT,CASSWGGQGKTEAFF